This T cell receptor beta chain was captured in a study of T cell responses to AZD1222 COVID-19 vaccine. Regarding the study as a whole: The study found Spike-specific TCR breadth and depth rose after two AZD1222 doses. Most donors were white British, females outnumbered males, and clonal diversity was possibly underestimated. The study sampled repertoires only after the peak T cell response.

Of note for this clone: Antigen unknown.

The repertoire was sequenced with immunoSEQ multiplex PCR; TCRdb's copy has only in-frame clones and lacks some. This table has some 52,000 clones, roughly 86% appearing once. Germline CDR1 is LNHDA and CDR2 is SQIVND (reference sequence). CDR3 length equals 14 residues. V was pared by 5 bases and J by 5 bases, with 16 bases between. V usage is TRBV19 and J usage is TRBJ2-7; tentatively, D is TRBD1 or TRBD2 (5 bases each). The sample in question was peripheral blood, obtained 28 days after the second AZD1222 dose. This TCR came from an adult who received the AZD1222 COVID-19 vaccine. The CDR3 is CASSSHGAGNEQYF. CDR3 coding DNA: TGTGCCAGTAGTTCCCACGGGGCAGGGAACGAGCAGTACTTC.